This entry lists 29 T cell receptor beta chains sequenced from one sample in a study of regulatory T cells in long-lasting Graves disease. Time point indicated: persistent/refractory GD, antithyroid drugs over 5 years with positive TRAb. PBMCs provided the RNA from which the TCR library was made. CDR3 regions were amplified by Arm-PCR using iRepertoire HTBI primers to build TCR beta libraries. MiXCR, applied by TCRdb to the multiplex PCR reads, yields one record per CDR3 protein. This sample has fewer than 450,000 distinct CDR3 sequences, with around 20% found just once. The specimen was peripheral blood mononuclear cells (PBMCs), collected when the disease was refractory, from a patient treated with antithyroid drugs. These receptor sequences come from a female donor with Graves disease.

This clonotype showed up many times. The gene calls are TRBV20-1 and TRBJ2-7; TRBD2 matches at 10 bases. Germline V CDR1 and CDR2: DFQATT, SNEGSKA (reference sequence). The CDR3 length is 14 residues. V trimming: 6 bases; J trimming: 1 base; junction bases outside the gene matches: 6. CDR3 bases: TGCAGTGCGTTCACTAGCGGGATTTCCTACGAGCAGTACTTC. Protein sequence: CSAFTSGISYEQYF.

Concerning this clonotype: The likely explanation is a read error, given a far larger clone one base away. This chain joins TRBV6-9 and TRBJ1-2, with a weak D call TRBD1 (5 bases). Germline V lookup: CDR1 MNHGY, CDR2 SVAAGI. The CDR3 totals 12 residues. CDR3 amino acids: CAGSLTAYGYTF. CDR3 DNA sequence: TGTGCCGGCAGTTTGACAGCCTATGGCTACACCTTC.

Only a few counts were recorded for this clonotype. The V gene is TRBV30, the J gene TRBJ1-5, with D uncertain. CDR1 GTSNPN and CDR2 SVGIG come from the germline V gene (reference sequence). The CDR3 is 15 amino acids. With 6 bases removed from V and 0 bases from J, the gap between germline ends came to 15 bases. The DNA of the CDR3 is TGTGCCTGCCTTTCCAAACAGAATAGCAATCAGCCCCAGCATTTT. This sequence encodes CACLSKQNSNQPQHF. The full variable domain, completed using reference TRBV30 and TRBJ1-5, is SQTIHQWPATLVQPVGSPLSLECTVEGTSNPNLYWYRQAAGRGLQLLFYSVGIGQISSEVPQNLSASRPQDRQFILSSKKLLLSDSGFYLCACLSKQNSNQPQHFGDGTRLSIL.

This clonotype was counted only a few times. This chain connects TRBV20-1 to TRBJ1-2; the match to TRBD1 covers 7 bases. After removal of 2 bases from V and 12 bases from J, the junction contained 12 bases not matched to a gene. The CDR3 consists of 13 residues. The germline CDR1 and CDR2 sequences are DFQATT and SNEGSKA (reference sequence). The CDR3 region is CSARSGQGGDHTF. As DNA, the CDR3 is TGCAGTGCTAGATCAGGCCAGGGGGGAGATCACACCTTC.

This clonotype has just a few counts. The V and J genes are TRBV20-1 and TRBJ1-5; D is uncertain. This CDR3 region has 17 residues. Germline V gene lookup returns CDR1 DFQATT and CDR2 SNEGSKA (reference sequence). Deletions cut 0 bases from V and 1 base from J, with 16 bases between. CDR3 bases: TGCAGTGCTAGAGATCGGGGAATGGGGATAAGCAATCAGCCCCAGCATTTT. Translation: CSARDRGMGISNQPQHF.

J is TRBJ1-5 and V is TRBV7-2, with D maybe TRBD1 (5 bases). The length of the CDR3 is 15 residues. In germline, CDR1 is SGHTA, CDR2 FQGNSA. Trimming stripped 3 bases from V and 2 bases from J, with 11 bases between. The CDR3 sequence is CASSLLTGGNQPQHF. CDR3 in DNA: TGTGCCAGCAGCTTGTTAACAGGAGGCAATCAGCCCCAGCATTTT.

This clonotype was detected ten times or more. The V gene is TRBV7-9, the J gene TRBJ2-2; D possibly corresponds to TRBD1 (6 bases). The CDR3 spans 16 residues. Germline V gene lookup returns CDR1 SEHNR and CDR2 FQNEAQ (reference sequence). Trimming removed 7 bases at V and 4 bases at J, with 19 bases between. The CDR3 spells CASKTGTTTSTGELFF. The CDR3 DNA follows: TGTGCCAGCAAAACGGGGACAACAACTTCCACCGGGGAGCTGTTTTTT.

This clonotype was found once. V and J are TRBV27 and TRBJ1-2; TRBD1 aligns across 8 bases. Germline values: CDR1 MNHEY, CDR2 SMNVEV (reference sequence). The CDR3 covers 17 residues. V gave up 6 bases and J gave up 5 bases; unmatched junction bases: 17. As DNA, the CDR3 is TGTGCCAGCAGCCCCCTTCTCCAGACAGGGGTGGGATATGGCTACACCTTC. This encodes CASSPLLQTGVGYGYTF.

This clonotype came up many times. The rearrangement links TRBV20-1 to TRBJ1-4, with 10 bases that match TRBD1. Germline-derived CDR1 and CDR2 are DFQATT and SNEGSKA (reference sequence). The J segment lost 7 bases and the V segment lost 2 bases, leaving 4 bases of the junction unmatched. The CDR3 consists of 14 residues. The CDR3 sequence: CSARPGQGTEKLFF. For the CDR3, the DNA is TGCAGTGCTAGACCGGGACAGGGGACTGAAAAACTGTTTTTT.

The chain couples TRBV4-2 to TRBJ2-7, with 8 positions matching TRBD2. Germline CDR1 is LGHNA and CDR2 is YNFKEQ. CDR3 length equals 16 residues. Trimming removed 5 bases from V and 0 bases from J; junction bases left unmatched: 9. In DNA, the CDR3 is TGTGCCAGCAGCACCTTAGCGGGATTGGCCTCCTACGAGCAGTACTTC. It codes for CASSTLAGLASYEQYF.

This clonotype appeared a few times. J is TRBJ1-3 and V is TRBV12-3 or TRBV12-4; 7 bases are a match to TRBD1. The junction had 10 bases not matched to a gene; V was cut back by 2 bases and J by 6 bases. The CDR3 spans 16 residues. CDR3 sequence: CASSLLGQGVANTIYF. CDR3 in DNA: TGTGCCAGCAGTTTATTAGGGCAGGGGGTCGCAAACACCATATATTTT.

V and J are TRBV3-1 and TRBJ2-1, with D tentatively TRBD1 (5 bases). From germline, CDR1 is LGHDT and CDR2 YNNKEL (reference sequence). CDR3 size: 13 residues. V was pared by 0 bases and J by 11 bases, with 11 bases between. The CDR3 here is CASSQEGRIQQFF. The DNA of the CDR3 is TGTGCCAGCAGCCAAGAGGGGCGAATTCAGCAGTTCTTC.

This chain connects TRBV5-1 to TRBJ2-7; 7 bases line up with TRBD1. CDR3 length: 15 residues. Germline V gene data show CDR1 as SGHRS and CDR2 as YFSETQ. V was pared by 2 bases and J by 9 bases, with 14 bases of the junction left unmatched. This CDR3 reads CASSLLGTDHETQYF. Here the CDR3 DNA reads TGCGCCAGCAGCTTATTAGGGACAGATCATGAAACGCAGTACTTC.

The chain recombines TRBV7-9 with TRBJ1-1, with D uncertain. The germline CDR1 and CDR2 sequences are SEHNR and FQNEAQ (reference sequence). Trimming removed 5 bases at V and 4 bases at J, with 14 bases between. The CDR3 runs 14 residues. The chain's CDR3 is CASSRRELSTEAFF. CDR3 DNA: TGTGCCAGCAGCCGCCGGGAGCTATCCACTGAAGCTTTCTTT.

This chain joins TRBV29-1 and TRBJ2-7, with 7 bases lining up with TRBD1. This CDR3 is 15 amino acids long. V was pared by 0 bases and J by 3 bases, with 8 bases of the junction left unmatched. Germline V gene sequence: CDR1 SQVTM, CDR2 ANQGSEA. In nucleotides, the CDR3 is TGCAGCGTTGAAGATGGGAGACAGGGATTCTACGAGCAGTACTTC. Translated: CSVEDGRQGFYEQYF.

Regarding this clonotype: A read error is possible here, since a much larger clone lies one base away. The CDR3 DNA reads as TGTGCCAGCAGCCAAGCCCACACCGGGGAGCTGTTTTTT. Encoded protein: CASSQAHTGELFF. V and J are TRBV2 and TRBJ2-2, with D unresolved. Germline V lookup: CDR1 SNHLY, CDR2 FYNNEI. This CDR3 is built from 13 residues. Trimming stripped 6 bases from V and 3 bases from J, with 8 bases between.

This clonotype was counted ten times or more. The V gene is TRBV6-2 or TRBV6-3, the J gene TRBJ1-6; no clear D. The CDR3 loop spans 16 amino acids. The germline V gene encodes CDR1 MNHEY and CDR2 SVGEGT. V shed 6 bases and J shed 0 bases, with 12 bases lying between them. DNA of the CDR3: TGTGCCAGCAGACCGACGGCGAGCTCCTATAATTCACCCCTCCACTTT. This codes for CASRPTASSYNSPLHF.

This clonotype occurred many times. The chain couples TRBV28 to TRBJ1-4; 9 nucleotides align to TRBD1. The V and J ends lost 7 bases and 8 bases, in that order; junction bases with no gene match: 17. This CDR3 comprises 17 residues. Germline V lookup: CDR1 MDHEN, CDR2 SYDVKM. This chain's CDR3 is CASTSGTGHRLSEKLFF. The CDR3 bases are TGTGCCAGCACCTCTGGGACAGGGCATAGGCTTAGCGAAAAACTGTTTTTT.

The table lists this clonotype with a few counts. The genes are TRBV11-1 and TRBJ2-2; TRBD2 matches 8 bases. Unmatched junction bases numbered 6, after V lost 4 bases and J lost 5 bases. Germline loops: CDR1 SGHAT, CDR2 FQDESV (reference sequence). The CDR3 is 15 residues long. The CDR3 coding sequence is TGTGCCAGCAGCTCAAAAAGCGGGGGAACCGGGGAGCTGTTTTTT. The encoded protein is CASSSKSGGTGELFF.

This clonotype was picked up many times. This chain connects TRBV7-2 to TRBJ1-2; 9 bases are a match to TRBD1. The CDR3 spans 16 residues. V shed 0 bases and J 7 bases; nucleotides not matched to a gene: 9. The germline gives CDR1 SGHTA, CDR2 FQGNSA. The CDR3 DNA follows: TGTGCCAGCAGCTTAGCGAGCGTCGGGACAGGGAGTGGCTACACCTTC. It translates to CASSLASVGTGSGYTF.

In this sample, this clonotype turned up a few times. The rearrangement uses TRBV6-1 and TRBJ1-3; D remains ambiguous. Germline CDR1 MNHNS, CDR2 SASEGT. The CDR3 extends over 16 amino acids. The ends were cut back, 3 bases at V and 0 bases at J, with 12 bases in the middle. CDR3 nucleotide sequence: TGTGCCAGCAGTGAGCTCGGACTGACCTCTGGAAACACCATATATTTT. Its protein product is CASSELGLTSGNTIYF.

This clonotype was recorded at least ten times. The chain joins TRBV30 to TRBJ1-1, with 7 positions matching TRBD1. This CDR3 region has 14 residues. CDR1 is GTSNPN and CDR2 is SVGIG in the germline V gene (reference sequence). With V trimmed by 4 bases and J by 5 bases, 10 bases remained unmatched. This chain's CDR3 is CAWNFPGGRTEAFF. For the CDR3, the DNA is TGTGCCTGGAACTTTCCAGGGGGACGGACTGAAGCTTTCTTT.

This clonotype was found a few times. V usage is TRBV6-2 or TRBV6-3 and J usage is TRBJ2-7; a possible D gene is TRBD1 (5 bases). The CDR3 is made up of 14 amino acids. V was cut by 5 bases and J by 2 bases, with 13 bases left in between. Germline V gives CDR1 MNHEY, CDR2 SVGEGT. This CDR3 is CASSTDSYPYEQYF. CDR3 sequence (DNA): TGTGCCAGCAGTACCGACAGCTATCCCTACGAGCAGTACTTC.

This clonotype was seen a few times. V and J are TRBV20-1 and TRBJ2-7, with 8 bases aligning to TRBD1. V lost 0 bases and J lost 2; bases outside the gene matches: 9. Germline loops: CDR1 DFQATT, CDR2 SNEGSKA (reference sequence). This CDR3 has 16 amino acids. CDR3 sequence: CSARDRDGTGAYEQYF. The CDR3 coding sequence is TGCAGTGCTAGAGATAGGGACGGGACAGGTGCCTACGAGCAGTACTTC.

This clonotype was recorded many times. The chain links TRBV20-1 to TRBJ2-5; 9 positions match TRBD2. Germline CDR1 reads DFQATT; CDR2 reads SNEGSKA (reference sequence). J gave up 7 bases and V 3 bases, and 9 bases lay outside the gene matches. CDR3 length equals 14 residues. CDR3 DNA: TGCAGTGCTAGGCCTAGCGGGACTTTACCGACCCAGTACTTC. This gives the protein CSARPSGTLPTQYF.

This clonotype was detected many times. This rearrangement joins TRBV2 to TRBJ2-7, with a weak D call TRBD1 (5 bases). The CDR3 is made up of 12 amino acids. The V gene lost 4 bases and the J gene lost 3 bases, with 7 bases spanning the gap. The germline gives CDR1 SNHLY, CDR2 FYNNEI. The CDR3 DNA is TGTGCCAGCAGTGCAGGGCTCTACGAGCAGTACTTC. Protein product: CASSAGLYEQYF.

This CDR3 reads CSARDRQGLNTEAFF. For the CDR3, the DNA is TGCAGTGCTAGAGATAGGCAGGGATTAAACACTGAAGCTTTCTTT. The V gene is TRBV20-1, the J gene TRBJ1-1; maybe TRBD1 (5 bases). Trimming removed 0 bases at V and 2 bases at J, with 13 bases between. The CDR3 loop spans 15 amino acids. Germline CDR1 is DFQATT and CDR2 is SNEGSKA (reference sequence).

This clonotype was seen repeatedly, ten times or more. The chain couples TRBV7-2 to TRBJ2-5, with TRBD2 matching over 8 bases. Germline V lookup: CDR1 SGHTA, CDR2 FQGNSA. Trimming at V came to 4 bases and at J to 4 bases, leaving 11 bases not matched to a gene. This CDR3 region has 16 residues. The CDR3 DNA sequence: TGTGCCAGCAGCTCGCTCTGGGCGGGAGGACCAGAGACCCAGTACTTC. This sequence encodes CASSSLWAGGPETQYF. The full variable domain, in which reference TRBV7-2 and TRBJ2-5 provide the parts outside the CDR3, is GAGVSQSPSNKVTEKGKDVELRCDPISGHTALYWYRQSLGQGLEFLIYFQGNSAPDKSGLPSDRFSAERTGGSVSTLTIQRTQQEDSAVYLCASSSLWAGGPETQYFGPGTRLLVL.

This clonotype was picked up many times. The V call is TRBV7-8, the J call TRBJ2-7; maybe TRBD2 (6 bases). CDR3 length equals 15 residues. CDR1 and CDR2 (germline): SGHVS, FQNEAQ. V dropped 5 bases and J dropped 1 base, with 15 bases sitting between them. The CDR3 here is CASSPRGTLSYEQYF. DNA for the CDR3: TGTGCCAGCAGCCCCCGTGGGACTTTATCCTACGAGCAGTACTTC.